The 23 T cell receptor beta chains below come from one sample, sequenced in a study of T cell repertoires in cytomegalovirus infection. These receptors have no identified antigens. TCRdb reprocessed the reads with MiXCR, giving one entry per CDR3 protein. This table holds some 920,000 distinct CDR3 sequences, around 32% found once. The sequences come from cultured CD8+ T cells from PBMCs, collected from culture after CMV antigen stimulation. These receptors were taken from a human donor in good health (CMV status not recorded). Some clones in this sample may be carry-over from other donors' samples.

The V call is TRBV12-3 or TRBV12-4, the J call TRBJ2-2; no firm D call. The CDR3 is 18 residues long. The V end was cut by 2 bases, the J end by 6 bases, with 22 bases between. The CDR3 spells CASSLNTWSGPQAGELFF. DNA for the CDR3: TGTGCCAGCAGTTTAAACACGTGGTCCGGGCCCCAGGCCGGGGAGCTGTTTTTT.

Regarding this clonotype: A much larger clone sits a single nucleotide away, making a read error possible. V and J are TRBV10-2 and TRBJ2-7; D perhaps matches TRBD1 (5 bases). Germline CDR1 WSHSY, CDR2 SAAADI. The CDR3 extends over 13 amino acids. V lost 10 bases and J 0 bases, leaving 13 bases between the germline ends. The CDR3 reads CANIGQASYEQYF. The DNA of the CDR3 is TGCGCCAACATTGGACAAGCCTCCTACGAGCAGTACTTC.

This clonotype was detected a few times. One end of the junction is discordant with germline, which a read error may explain. The chain links TRBV7-7 to TRBJ2-5, with a weak D call TRBD2 (6 bases). The CDR3 runs 17 residues. Germline-derived CDR1 and CDR2 are SSHAT and FNYEAQ (reference sequence). The CDR3 here is CASSFSGGGLLQETQYF. In DNA, the CDR3 is TGTGCTAGCAGCTTTAGTGGGGGAGGACTCCTCCAAGAGACCCAGTACTTC.

CDR3 protein: CASSSVHKETQYF. For the CDR3, the DNA is TGTGCCAGCAGTTCAGTCCATAAAGAGACCCAGTACTTC. This chain joins TRBV6-2 or TRBV6-3 and TRBJ2-5; D is unresolved. The V gene lost 4 bases and the J gene lost 3 bases, with 9 bases spanning the gap. The CDR3 is made up of 13 amino acids. CDR1 and CDR2 (germline): MNHEY, SVGEGT.

The V gene is TRBV28, the J gene TRBJ1-2, with 8 bases that match TRBD1. Germline CDR1 and CDR2: MDHEN and SYDVKM. There are 14 residues in the CDR3. The trim removed 6 bases at V and 5 bases at J, leaving 8 bases unmatched. This CDR3 is CASSRLGTGYGYTF. CDR3 in DNA: TGTGCCAGCAGCCGCCTTGGGACAGGATATGGCTACACCTTC.

This clonotype has just a few counts. The chain links TRBV6-1 to TRBJ1-4; D might be TRBD1 (5 bases). The CDR3 sequence is 13 residues long. Germline-derived CDR1 and CDR2 are MNHNS and SASEGT. V gave up 8 bases and J gave up 6 bases, with 13 bases separating them. The CDR3 sequence is CASGGQGYEKLFF. The CDR3 bases are TGTGCCAGCGGAGGGCAGGGATATGAAAAACTGTTTTTT.

The chain combines TRBV10-3 with TRBJ2-7, with TRBD2 matching 9 bases. CDR1 ENHRY and CDR2 SYGVKD come from the germline V gene. The J segment lost 3 bases and the V segment lost 0 bases, leaving 3 bases of the junction unmatched. CDR3 length: 15 amino acids. The CDR3 nucleotides read TGTGCCATCAGTGAGTCTGGGACTAGCAGCTACGAGCAGTACGTC. Amino acids: CAISESGTSSYEQYV.

This clonotype was observed a few times. The chain uses TRBV7-9 and TRBJ2-1; D may correspond to TRBD1 or TRBD2 (5 bases each). Germline V lookup: CDR1 SEHNR, CDR2 FQNEAQ (reference sequence). The V end was cut by 2 bases, the J end by 5 bases, with 10 bases between. This CDR3 has 14 residues. This chain's CDR3 is CASSLLPGHNEQFF. The DNA for the CDR3 is TGTGCCAGCAGCTTATTGCCGGGACACAATGAGCAGTTCTTC.

This clonotype occurred many times. V is TRBV7-8 and J is TRBJ2-5; 9 bases are shared with TRBD2. The CDR3 is 18 residues long. Germline values: CDR1 SGHVS, CDR2 FQNEAQ. V was pared by 3 bases and J by 0 bases, with 11 bases of the junction left unmatched. CDR3 nucleotide sequence: TGTGCCAGCAGCTTCGCGGTTCTAGCGGGGACCAACCAAGAGACCCAGTACTTC. Translated, it gives CASSFAVLAGTNQETQYF.

The chain links TRBV20-1 to TRBJ2-3, with 7 bases aligning to TRBD2. There are 17 residues in the CDR3. With 0 bases clipped from V and 0 bases from J, the junction kept 9 bases outside the gene matches. CDR1 is DFQATT, CDR2 SNEGSKA, per germline (reference sequence). CDR3 sequence: CSARDRPRGRSTDTQYF. CDR3 DNA: TGCAGTGCTAGAGATAGGCCGCGGGGGAGGAGCACAGATACGCAGTATTTT.

The CDR3 reads CASSFRGRNTGELFF. The CDR3 DNA reads as TGTGCCAGCAGTTTTAGGGGGCGGAACACCGGGGAGCTGTTTTTT. This chain links TRBV12-3 or TRBV12-4 with TRBJ2-2; 7 positions match TRBD1. The J segment lost 1 base and the V segment lost 3 bases, leaving 2 bases of the junction unmatched. The CDR3 length is 15 residues.

In this sample, this clonotype turned up many times. This chain joins TRBV7-2 and TRBJ2-3; no definite D call. From germline, CDR1 is SGHTA and CDR2 FQGNSA. Trimming pared 5 bases from V and 4 bases from J, leaving 10 bases between. The CDR3 contains 13 residues. The CDR3, as DNA: TGTGCCAGCAGCCACGCTGGGTCAGATACGCAGTATTTT. Translation gives CASSHAGSDTQYF.

Ten or more counts support this clonotype. V is TRBV12-3 or TRBV12-4 and J is TRBJ1-1; 8 nucleotides line up with TRBD1. V shed 2 bases and J 5 bases; nucleotides not matched to a gene: 10. The CDR3 loop spans 16 amino acids. The CDR3, as DNA: TGTGCCAGCAGTTTACCCCCAGGACAGGGACGAACTGAAGCTTTCTTT. Its translation: CASSLPPGQGRTEAFF.

The gene calls are TRBV25-1 and TRBJ1-5; a possible D gene is TRBD1 (6 bases). CDR1 and CDR2 from the germline V gene are MGHDK and SYGVNS. The V gene lost 4 bases and the J gene lost 7 bases, with 11 bases spanning the gap. CDR3 size: 13 residues. The CDR3 coding sequence is TGTGCCAGCAGTGCAGGGGTGAGGCAGCCCCAGCATTTT. Its protein is CASSAGVRQPQHF.

This clonotype appeared a few times. CDR3 in amino acids: CASSEGQGVSPLHF. The CDR3 nucleotides are TGTGCCAGCAGCGAGGGACAGGGCGTTTCACCCCTCCACTTT. V is TRBV7-2 and J is TRBJ1-6; 9 bases agree with TRBD1. The V gene end was trimmed by 5 bases and the J gene end by 9 bases; junction bases not matched to a gene: 5. Per the germline V gene, CDR1 is SGHTA and CDR2 is FQGNSA. The length of the CDR3 is 14 residues.

This clonotype was seen ten or more times. The chain couples TRBV6-2 or TRBV6-3 to TRBJ2-1; TRBD2 agrees at 10 bases. V gave up 4 bases and J gave up 8 bases; unmatched junction bases: 2. This CDR3 is built from 13 residues. Germline V CDR1 and CDR2: MNHEY, SVGEGT. The CDR3 DNA reads TGTGCCAGCAGTTGGACTAGCGGACATGAGCAGTTCTTC. It is translated as CASSWTSGHEQFF.

The rearrangement links TRBV5-4 to TRBJ1-2; D remains ambiguous. Germline lookup yields CDR1 SGHNT and CDR2 YYREEE (reference sequence). The ends were cut back, 6 bases at V and 8 bases at J, with 14 bases in the middle. The CDR3 is 12 residues long. The CDR3 sequence is CASKSTMSGYTF. CDR3 DNA sequence: TGTGCCAGCAAGTCAACTATGAGCGGCTACACCTTC.

The chain employs TRBV20-1 and TRBJ1-1; no clear D gene. Germline V gene data show CDR1 as DFQATT and CDR2 as SNEGSKA (reference sequence). The CDR3 contains 10 residues. V was shortened by 4 bases and J by 8 bases, with 8 bases between the two germline ends. The CDR3: CSAKQIEAFF. CDR3 DNA: TGCAGTGCTAAACAAATCGAAGCTTTCTTT.

Note on this clonotype: The junction departs from the called germline gene at one end, perhaps through a read error. The V and J genes are TRBV20-1 and TRBJ1-5; D call uncertain. The V gene's germline CDR1 is DFQATT and CDR2 SNEGSKA (reference sequence). The CDR3 contains 15 residues. The CDR3: CSTRERLSANQPQHF. The CDR3 coding sequence is TGCAGTACTAGAGAGAGACTTTCGGCAAATCAGCCCCAGCATTTT.

In this sample, this clonotype turned up a few times. The V and J genes are TRBV6-4 and TRBJ1-6; no firm D call. V lost 2 bases and J lost 9, with 11 bases in between. Germline CDR1 is MRHNA and CDR2 is SNTAGT. The CDR3 extends over 14 amino acids. CDR3 sequence (DNA): TGTGCCAGCAGTGACCACGCGGATGGTTCACCCCTCCACTTT. Its protein product is CASSDHADGSPLHF.

CDR3 DNA sequence: TGTGCCAGCAACGGACAGGGATATCAGCCCCAGCATTTT. This codes for CASNGQGYQPQHF. This sequence joins TRBV6-2 or TRBV6-3 and TRBJ1-5, with 8 bases matching TRBD1. The CDR3 is 13 amino acids. From germline, CDR1 is MNHEY and CDR2 SVGEGT. Unmatched junction bases numbered 4, after V lost 7 bases and J lost 5 bases.

The gene calls are TRBV4-2 and TRBJ1-1; TRBD1 might be the D (5 bases). V was trimmed by 3 bases and J by 14 bases, leaving 22 bases between them. The CDR3 is made up of 14 amino acids. Germline V CDR1 and CDR2: LGHNA, YNFKEQ. The CDR3 DNA sequence: TGTGCCAGCAGCCACCTCCGGGACCCCCATAGTAGCTTCTTT. Translating it yields CASSHLRDPHSSFF.

The V and J genes are TRBV19 and TRBJ2-2; D uncertain. Germline V gene lookup returns CDR1 LNHDA and CDR2 SQIVND (reference sequence). Trimming cost V 2 bases and J 1 base, with 11 bases left between them. The CDR3 has 16 amino acids. The CDR3 DNA follows: TGTGCCAGTAGTATAATCAACAGCGAGAACACCGGGGAGCTGTTTTTT. Translation gives CASSIINSENTGELFF.